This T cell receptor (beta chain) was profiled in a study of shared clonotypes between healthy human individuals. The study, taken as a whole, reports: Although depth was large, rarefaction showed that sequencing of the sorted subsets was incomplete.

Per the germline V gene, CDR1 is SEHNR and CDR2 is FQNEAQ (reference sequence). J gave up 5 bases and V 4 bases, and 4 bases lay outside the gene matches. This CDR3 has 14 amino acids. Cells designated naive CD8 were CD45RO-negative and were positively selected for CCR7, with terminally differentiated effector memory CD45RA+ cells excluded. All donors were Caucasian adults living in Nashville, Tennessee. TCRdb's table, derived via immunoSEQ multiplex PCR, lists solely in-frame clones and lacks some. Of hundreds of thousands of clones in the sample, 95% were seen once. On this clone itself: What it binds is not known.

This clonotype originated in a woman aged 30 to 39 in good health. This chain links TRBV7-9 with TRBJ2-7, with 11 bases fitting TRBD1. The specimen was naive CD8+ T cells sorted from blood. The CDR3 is CASSYGQGAHEQYF. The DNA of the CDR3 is TGTGCCAGCAGCTACGGACAGGGGGCTCACGAGCAGTACTTC.